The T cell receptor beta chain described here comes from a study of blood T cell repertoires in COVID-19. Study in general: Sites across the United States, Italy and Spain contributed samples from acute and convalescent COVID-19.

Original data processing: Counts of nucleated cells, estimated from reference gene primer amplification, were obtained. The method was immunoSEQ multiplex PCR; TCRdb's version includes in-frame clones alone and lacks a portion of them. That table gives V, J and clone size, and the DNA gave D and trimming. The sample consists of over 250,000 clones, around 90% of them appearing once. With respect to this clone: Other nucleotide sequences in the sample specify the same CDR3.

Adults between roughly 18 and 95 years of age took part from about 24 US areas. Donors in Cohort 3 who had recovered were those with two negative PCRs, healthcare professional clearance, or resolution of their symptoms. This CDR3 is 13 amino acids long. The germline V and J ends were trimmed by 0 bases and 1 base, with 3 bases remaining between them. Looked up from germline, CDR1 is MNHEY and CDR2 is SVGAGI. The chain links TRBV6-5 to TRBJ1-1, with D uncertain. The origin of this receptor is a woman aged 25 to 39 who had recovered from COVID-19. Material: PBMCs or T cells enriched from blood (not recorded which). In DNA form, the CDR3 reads TGTGCCAGCAGTTACTCTCAGAACACTGAAGCTTTCTTT. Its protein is CASSYSQNTEAFF.